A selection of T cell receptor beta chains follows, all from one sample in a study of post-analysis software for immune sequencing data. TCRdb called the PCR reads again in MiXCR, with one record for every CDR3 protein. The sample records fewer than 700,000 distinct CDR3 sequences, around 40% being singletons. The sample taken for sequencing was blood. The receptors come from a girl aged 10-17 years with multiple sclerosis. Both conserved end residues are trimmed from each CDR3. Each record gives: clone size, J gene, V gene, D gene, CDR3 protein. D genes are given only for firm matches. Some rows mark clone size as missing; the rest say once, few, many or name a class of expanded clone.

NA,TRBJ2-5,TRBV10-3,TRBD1,AISDAGGKGETRY
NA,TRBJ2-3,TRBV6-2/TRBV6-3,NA,ASSYSGQRTDTQY
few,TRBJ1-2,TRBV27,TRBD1,ASSLSGQGFQANYGYT
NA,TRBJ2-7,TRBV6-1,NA,ASSEEVRDYEQY
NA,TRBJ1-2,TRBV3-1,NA,ASSQINRDGYT
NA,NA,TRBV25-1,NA,ASRQGHEQY
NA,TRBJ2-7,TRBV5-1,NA,ASSLWAGESYEQY
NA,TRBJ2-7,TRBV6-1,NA,ASSELGRGYEQY
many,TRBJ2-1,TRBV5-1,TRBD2,ASSLGTSGTLNEQF
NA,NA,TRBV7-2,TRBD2,ASSLATSGRFNEQY